This T cell receptor (beta chain) was sequenced in a study of CD8 T cells in ankylosing spondylitis. Study-wide results and limits: Past studies reported some motif variants in reactive arthritis synovial fluid and blood. CD8+ by phenotype, disease-linked clones were relatively rare in peripheral blood. The study identified a TCR beta motif of roughly eight highly homologous variants that appeared characteristic of ankylosing spondylitis blood.

5'-RACE, quantitative and with molecular barcodes, yielded the TCR beta libraries. Via MiXCR, TCRdb re-called the 5' RACE reads, giving one row per CDR3 protein. The sample records about 390,000 distinct CDR3 sequences, around 22% being singletons. Germline assignment: CDR1 SGHRS and CDR2 YFSETQ. V shed 0 bases and J shed 2 bases, with 17 bases lying between them. The CDR3 extends over 17 amino acids. This clonotype has just a few counts. Antigen specificity is unknown. The sample was blood, either unsorted or a sorted T cell fraction (not recorded which). The TCR comes from a male donor with ankylosing spondylitis. The chain is built from TRBV5-1 and TRBJ2-5; weak D call: TRBD2 (5 bases). Here the CDR3 DNA reads TGCGCCAGCAGCTTGGCCACAGATGGCGGGCCTCAAGAGACCCAGTACTTC. This encodes CASSLATDGGPQETQYF.